These T cell receptor beta chains were read from a single sample in a study of vaccination effects on CD4 cells after COVID-19. The method was immunoSEQ multiplex PCR; TCRdb's version includes in-frame clones alone and lacks a portion of them. The sample yields 60,000 to 80,000 clones, 70% to 75% seen once. These receptors' antigens are unknown. Source: CD4+ T cells from PBMCs cultured without peptide, taken after COVID-19 vaccination. These receptors came from a human donor who received a COVID-19 vaccine. Both conserved end residues are part of each CDR3. D genes are given only for firm matches. Clone sizes are given selectively: once, few, many, or a class where the clone is expanded.

cdr3_nt cdr3_aa clone_size j_call d_call v_call
TGTGCCAGTAGTCCAGGGGGACTAGCGGGGGCCGGGGAGCTGTTTTTT CASSPGGLAGAGELFF NA TRBJ2-2 TRBD2 TRBV19
TGTGCCAGCAGATACGGAGTAGGGGCGGGTGAAAAACTGTTTTTT CASRYGVGAGEKLFF NA TRBJ1-4 NA TRBV6-5
TGTGCCACCAGTGACACGGGACAGGGGGAGACCCAGTACTTC CATSDTGQGETQYF NA TRBJ2-5 TRBD1 TRBV24-1
TGTGCCAGCGAGAATTACCCGAACACTGAAGCTTTCTTT CASENYPNTEAFF NA TRBJ1-1 NA TRBV5-8
TGTGCCAGCCGGACAGAAAGCTCTGGGGCCAACGTCCTGACTTTC CASRTESSGANVLTF few TRBJ2-6 NA TRBV2
TGCGCCAGCAGTAATTCCGGGAACACTGAAGCTTTCTTT CASSNSGNTEAFF NA TRBJ1-1 NA TRBV10-1
TGTGCCAGCCCAAGGGGACTTGACAGGGTGTTAGCGGGGGGCAATGAGCAGTTCTTC CASPRGLDRVLAGGNEQFF NA TRBJ2-1 TRBD2 TRBV5-8
TGTGCCAGCAGTTACGGGCAGCTAGCCAAAAACATTCAGTACTTC CASSYGQLAKNIQYF NA TRBJ2-4 NA TRBV6-5
TGCGCCAGCAGCTTGAGCCCAGCGGGGGGGAGCACAGATACGCAGTATTTT CASSLSPAGGSTDTQYF NA TRBJ2-3 TRBD2 TRBV5-1
TGTGCCAGCAGCTTGATTCTAGCGGATAGCACAGATACGCAGTATTTT CASSLILADSTDTQYF NA TRBJ2-3 TRBD2 TRBV5-5
TGTGCCAGCACTTCGGGAGGATGGAGCAATCAGCCCCAGCATTTT CASTSGGWSNQPQHF few TRBJ1-5 NA TRBV19
TGTGCCAGCACACCGGGACTAGTGTACAATGAGCAGTTCTTC CASTPGLVYNEQFF NA TRBJ2-1 TRBD2 TRBV6-5
TGTGCCAGCAGCCAAGACGGACAGGGGGCATACACTGAAGCTTTCTTT CASSQDGQGAYTEAFF NA TRBJ1-1 TRBD1 TRBV14
TGTGCCAGCCGTTTAGCGGGGGCCCAAGAGACCCAGTACTTC CASRLAGAQETQYF NA TRBJ2-5 TRBD2 TRBV27
TGTGCCAGCAGCCAGGAGGGAGGTTATTCACCCCTCCACTTT CASSQEGGYSPLHF NA TRBJ1-6 NA TRBV6-5
TGTGCCAGCAGTTACAGGAGGGGCCACCACAATGAGCAGTTCTTC CASSYRRGHHNEQFF once TRBJ2-1 NA TRBV6-2/TRBV6-3
TGTGCCAGCAGCTTCTTGGGCGGGGCGAACTACAATGAGCAGTTCTTC CASSFLGGANYNEQFF NA TRBJ2-1 NA TRBV7-2
TGTGCCAGCAGTGAAATGGGGGTCGAAAAACTGTTTTTT CASSEMGVEKLFF NA TRBJ1-4 NA TRBV2
TGTGCCAGCGAAGAAGGACAGGCCTCCTCCCGGCTGTTTTTT CASEEGQASSRLFF NA TRBJ1-4 TRBD1 TRBV6-5
TGTGCCAGCAGCGAAGGGACAGGGAGTGGAAACACTGAAGCTTTCTTT CASSEGTGSGNTEAFF NA TRBJ1-1 TRBD1 TRBV2
TGTGCCAGCAGCTTGGGACGCACAGATACGCAGTATTTT CASSLGRTDTQYF NA TRBJ2-3 NA TRBV11-3
TGTGCCTGCCGGACCGGGACAAAAACTGAAGCTTTCTTT CACRTGTKTEAFF NA TRBJ1-1 NA TRBV30
TGCGCCAGCAGCCTCCTCGGGGGTTCGGCAGATACGCAGTATTTT CASSLLGGSADTQYF NA TRBJ2-3 NA TRBV5-1
TGCGCCAGCAGTGTACGTGAGGGAACCCAGTACTTC CASSVREGTQYF NA TRBJ2-5 NA TRBV10-2
TGTGCCACCAGCAGAGGACAGTCGAACACTGAAGCTTTCTTT CATSRGQSNTEAFF medium-sized TRBJ1-1 NA TRBV15
TGTGCCAGCAGCGTTATCCCCCGGGGGAACACTGAAGCTTTCTTT CASSVIPRGNTEAFF once TRBJ1-1 NA TRBV9
TGCGCCAGCAGCCATTGGGGACTAGCGCGCGGCACCGGGGAGCTGTTTTTT CASSHWGLARGTGELFF NA TRBJ2-2 TRBD2 TRBV4-1
TGTGCCAGTAGTATAGAACCAGGTGGAAACACTGAAGCTTTCTTT CASSIEPGGNTEAFF NA TRBJ1-1 NA TRBV19
TGTGCCAGCAGTCTAGGGACAGACTATGGCTACACCTTC CASSLGTDYGYTF NA TRBJ1-2 TRBD1 TRBV28
TGTGCCAGCCGCGGAACAGGGGGCGGTAGCTATGGCTACACCTTC CASRGTGGGSYGYTF NA TRBJ1-2 TRBD1 TRBV28
TGTGCCAGCTCACCAGATGTGGCGCCAACTAATGAAAAACTGTTTTTT CASSPDVAPTNEKLFF few TRBJ1-4 NA TRBV18
TGTGCCAGTAGTATTTTACAGGGCGGTGGCTACACCTTC CASSILQGGGYTF NA TRBJ1-2 NA TRBV19
TGTGCCAGCAGCCAAGAAACGTACTATGGCTACACCTTC CASSQETYYGYTF NA TRBJ1-2 NA TRBV3-1/TRBV3-2
TGCAGCGTTGAGGCCAGGGGCGGTGAAAAACTGTTTTTT CSVEARGGEKLFF NA TRBJ1-4 NA TRBV29-1
TGTGCCATCAGAGATAGCAATCAGCCCCAGCATTTT CAIRDSNQPQHF NA TRBJ1-5 NA TRBV10-3
TGTGCCAGCAGCCGACTAGCGGGGGGGCTCCGAACCGGGGAGCTGTTTTTT CASSRLAGGLRTGELFF NA TRBJ2-2 TRBD2 TRBV7-8
TGTGCCAGCACCCCCGAGGTCTACCAAGAGACCCAGTACTTC CASTPEVYQETQYF NA TRBJ2-5 NA TRBV2
TGTGCCAGCAGCCACCTGTCGGGACTAGCAAACGGGGAGCTGTTTTTT CASSHLSGLANGELFF NA TRBJ2-2 TRBD2 TRBV7-8
TGTGCCAGCGGTCCAATAAATCCCTTTCACGGCTACACCTTC CASGPINPFHGYTF few TRBJ1-2 NA TRBV28
TGTGCCAGCAGCAAGAGGCGGGGGGGAAACTATGGCTACACCTTC CASSKRRGGNYGYTF NA TRBJ1-2 NA TRBV6-5
TGCAGCGTCGACAGGGAAAACACTGAAGCTTTCTTT CSVDRENTEAFF NA TRBJ1-1 TRBD1 TRBV29-1
TGTGCCAGCTCACCAGGGACTAGCGCGGACGGGGAGCTGTTTTTT CASSPGTSADGELFF once TRBJ2-2 TRBD2 TRBV18
TGTGCCATCAGGACAGTGCCGGGGGCAGATACGCAGTATTTT CAIRTVPGADTQYF NA TRBJ2-3 NA TRBV7-2
TGTGCCAGCAGGGATGCGGTGGGCACTGAAGCTTTCTTT CASRDAVGTEAFF few TRBJ1-1 NA TRBV6-5
TGTGCCAGCAGCTTAGGAACCGGGTTCGCGCCCTATGGCTACACCTTC CASSLGTGFAPYGYTF NA TRBJ1-2 NA TRBV7-2
TGTGCCAGCAGCCCTAAGAGGGGGCTAGATAATTCACCCCTCCACTTT CASSPKRGLDNSPLHF NA TRBJ1-6 TRBD1 TRBV7-2
TGTGCCAGCAGTGAAATGGTTGGTATGGGACTTACTAACTATGGCTACACCTTC CASSEMVGMGLTNYGYTF NA TRBJ1-2 NA TRBV6-1
TGTGCCAGCAGTACGGGACAGGGGGCCTATGGCTACACCTTC CASSTGQGAYGYTF medium-sized TRBJ1-2 TRBD1 TRBV6-5